This TCR beta chain was documented in a study of shared clonotypes between healthy human individuals. Study conclusions and caveats: Investigators collected only blood, and repertoires in tissues likely differ. Generation probabilities of non-shared clonotypes were lower (relative to those shared by all four donors).

Germline V gene sequence: CDR1 LNHNV, CDR2 YYDKDF (reference sequence). The length of the CDR3 is 14 residues. J was trimmed by 7 bases and V by 5 bases; bases with no gene match: 8. The sample holds a few counts of this clone. Its antigen is unidentified. Here immunoSEQ multiplex PCR was the method, and the copy in TCRdb shows in-frame clones only, minus some. The data contain about 980,000 clones, 60% to 85% of them singletons. The chain carries TRBV15 and TRBJ1-5, with 7 nucleotides matching TRBD1. This TCR was recovered from a man aged 18 to 29 in good health. The sequenced sample consisted of memory CD4+ T cells sorted from blood. Subset: CD45RA-negative fraction. The CDR3 reads CATSGSQGVQPQHF. As DNA, the CDR3 is TGTGCCACCAGCGGATCCCAGGGGGTGCAGCCCCAGCATTTT.